This T cell receptor (beta chain) was obtained from a study of CD8 T cells in ankylosing spondylitis. Study-level findings and limits: Relatively scarce in peripheral blood, disease-linked clones were CD8+. Before this, some motif variants had been reported in reactive arthritis synovial fluid and blood. Enrichment of disease-linked clones was reportedly significant in matched ankylosing spondylitis synovial fluid.

Comments on this clonotype: Its specificity is not known.

Quantitative molecular-barcoded 5'-RACE generated the TCR beta libraries. TCRdb re-derived calls from the 5' RACE reads in MiXCR, one entry per CDR3 protein. The data contain about 69,000 distinct CDR3 sequences, less than 6% of them singletons. Germline V CDR1 and CDR2: SGHTA, FQGNSA. The CDR3 is made up of 16 amino acids. The trim removed 5 bases at V and 2 bases at J, leaving 7 bases unmatched. Sequencing used blood, either unsorted or a sorted T cell fraction (not recorded which). This chain joins TRBV7-2 and TRBJ2-3; TRBD2 aligns across 10 bases. The TCR comes from a male donor with ankylosing spondylitis or in good health (not recorded which). The CDR3 reads CASSTWTSGVTDTQYF. DNA for the CDR3: TGTGCCAGCAGCACCTGGACTAGCGGAGTCACAGATACGCAGTATTTT.